Presented here are 26 T cell receptor beta chains from one specimen sequenced in a study of blood T cell repertoires in COVID-19. Sequenced by immunoSEQ multiplex PCR; TCRdb stores in-frame clones only, minus some. The top ten hold 0.2% to 0.3% of the sample, which has approximately 670,000 clones, more than 80% seen once. What was sequenced was peripheral blood. The receptors shown here come from a woman in her late teens or twenties with acute or convalescent COVID-19.

The rearrangement links TRBV5-6 to TRBJ2-1, with D possibly being TRBD1 (6 bases). The CDR3 consists of 12 residues. The germline V gene encodes CDR1 SGHDT and CDR2 YYEEEE. Trimming shortened V by 4 bases and J by 7 bases, and 9 bases separated the two germline ends. The CDR3 here is CASSRQGNEQFF. CDR3 nucleotides: TGTGCCAGCAGCCGGCAGGGGAATGAGCAGTTCTTC.

To note about this clone: The sample holds other DNA sequences that translate to the same CDR3. V is TRBV6-5 and J is TRBJ1-2; 8 bases map to TRBD1. This CDR3 is 13 amino acids long. Germline trimming cut 6 bases from V and 4 bases from J; bases unmatched to any gene: 4. Germline assignment: CDR1 MNHEY and CDR2 SVGAGI. The CDR3 DNA reads TGTGCCAGCAGCAGGGACAGGCTCTATGGCTACACCTTC. It is translated as CASSRDRLYGYTF.

This chain connects TRBV4-1 to TRBJ2-7, with 11 bases that match TRBD1. There are 17 residues in the CDR3. V trimming: 5 bases; J trimming: 2 bases; junction bases outside the gene matches: 11. CDR1 is MGHRA, CDR2 YSYEKL, per germline. This CDR3 reads CASSTRTGGKITYEQYF. Written as DNA, the CDR3 is TGCGCCAGCAGCACCCGGACAGGGGGCAAAATAACCTACGAGCAGTACTTC.

The CDR3 sequence: CASSDRLNTEAFF. Written as DNA, the CDR3 is TGTGCCAGCAGCGACAGATTAAACACTGAAGCTTTCTTT. The rearrangement joins TRBV7-9 to TRBJ1-1; D is perhaps TRBD1 (5 bases). V was shortened by 5 bases and J by 2 bases, with 9 bases between the two germline ends. The germline gives CDR1 SEHNR, CDR2 FQNEAQ (reference sequence). This CDR3 is 13 amino acids long.

The rearrangement links TRBV5-1 to TRBJ1-1, with D perhaps matching TRBD1 (5 bases). Per the germline V gene, CDR1 is SGHRS and CDR2 is YFSETQ. Trimming stripped 3 bases from V and 2 bases from J, with 14 bases between. CDR3 length: 15 residues. DNA for the CDR3: TGCGCCAGCAGCTCGGCCCCCGACAGAAACACTGAAGCTTTCTTT. Its protein product is CASSSAPDRNTEAFF.

V and J are TRBV11-3 and TRBJ2-1; 9 bases fit TRBD2. The J segment lost 10 bases and the V segment lost 0 bases, leaving 10 bases of the junction unmatched. From germline, CDR1 is SGHNT and CDR2 YENEEA. This CDR3 has 16 amino acids. The CDR3 DNA follows: TGTGCCAGCAGCTTAGATCGGATAGCGGGGGTCGAAGAGCAGTTCTTC. Translated, it gives CASSLDRIAGVEEQFF.

This chain uses TRBV28 with TRBJ1-5; 10 nucleotides match TRBD1. The CDR3 consists of 16 residues. V was clipped by 6 bases and J by 5 bases; unmatched bases: 10. CDR1 MDHEN and CDR2 SYDVKM come from the germline V gene. CDR3 protein: CASRGQGNDRDQPQHF. CDR3 DNA: TGTGCCAGCAGGGGACAGGGGAATGATAGGGATCAGCCCCAGCATTTT. Combining the CDR3 with reference TRBV28 and TRBJ1-5 gives the whole variable domain DVKVTQSSRYLVKRTGEKVFLECVQDMDHENMFWYRQDPGLGLRLIYFSYDVKMKEKGDIPEGYSVSREKKERFSLILESASTNQTSMYLCASRGQGNDRDQPQHFGDGTRLSIL.

This sequence joins TRBV2 and TRBJ2-3; a possible D gene is TRBD1 (6 bases). Germline assignment: CDR1 SNHLY and CDR2 FYNNEI. The CDR3 spans 15 residues. V was shortened by 7 bases and J by 0 bases, with 14 bases between the two germline ends. The CDR3 nucleotides read TGTGCCAGCACCAGCCCCAGGGGTAGCACAGATACGCAGTATTTT. This encodes CASTSPRGSTDTQYF.

This clone was observed a single time. This chain uses TRBV29-1 with TRBJ2-7; TRBD1 matches 7 bases. Germline loops: CDR1 SQVTM, CDR2 ANQGSEA. This CDR3 has 13 residues. Losses at the gene ends were 6 bases for V and 3 bases for J; bases not matched to a gene: 8. Here the CDR3 reads CSVERQGFYEQYF. The DNA of the CDR3 is TGCAGCGTCGAAAGACAGGGCTTCTACGAGCAGTACTTC.

This chain uses TRBV7-6 with TRBJ2-2, with D tentatively TRBD2 (5 bases). Trimming shortened V by 3 bases and J by 7 bases, and 6 bases separated the two germline ends. Germline V gene data show CDR1 as SGHVS and CDR2 as FNYEAQ. This CDR3 comprises 12 residues. The CDR3 is CASSLRVGELFF. In DNA form, the CDR3 reads TGTGCCAGCAGCTTGAGGGTCGGGGAGCTGTTTTTT.

The chain links TRBV6-1 to TRBJ2-7, with 8 nucleotides matching TRBD1. The CDR3 contains 16 residues. After removal of 0 bases from V and 6 bases from J, the junction contained 10 bases not matched to a gene. The germline V gene encodes CDR1 MNHNS and CDR2 SASEGT. In nucleotides, the CDR3 is TGTGCCAGCAGTGAAGCTTCGTACGGACAGGGAGTCGAGCAGTACTTC. Residues: CASSEASYGQGVEQYF.

This rearrangement joins TRBV5-1 to TRBJ2-3, with D possibly TRBD1 on 5 matching bases. V was trimmed by 3 bases and J by 4 bases, leaving 15 bases between them. The CDR3 consists of 15 residues. Germline CDR1 reads SGHRS; CDR2 reads YFSETQ. This CDR3 reads CASSSQGYPPDTQYF. The CDR3 DNA follows: TGCGCCAGCAGCTCCCAGGGCTACCCCCCAGATACGCAGTATTTT.

The chain is built from TRBV5-1 and TRBJ2-7; 7 bases map to TRBD1. V trimming: 0 bases; J trimming: 2 bases; junction bases outside the gene matches: 8. CDR1 is SGHRS, CDR2 YFSETQ, per germline. The CDR3 runs 16 residues. CDR3 DNA: TGCGCCAGCAGCTTGGGCTACCGGGACAGACCCTACGAGCAGTACTTC. It is translated as CASSLGYRDRPYEQYF.

The chain is built from TRBV20-1 and TRBJ1-5, with D tentatively TRBD1 (5 bases). Trimming removed 3 bases at V and 4 bases at J, with 13 bases between. This CDR3 has 14 amino acids. Germline V CDR1 and CDR2: DFQATT, SNEGSKA (reference sequence). Here the CDR3 reads CSASPRGGNQPQHF. Here the CDR3 DNA reads TGCAGTGCTAGTCCGCGGGGGGGGAATCAGCCCCAGCATTTT.

The rearrangement uses TRBV7-3 and TRBJ2-2; D gene uncertain. CDR3 size: 14 residues. V was pared by 5 bases and J by 1 base, with 8 bases between. The germline V gene has CDR1 SGHTA and CDR2 FQGTGA. The CDR3 loop is CASSPQENTGELFF. The CDR3 DNA is TGTGCCAGCAGCCCCCAGGAGAACACCGGGGAGCTGTTTTTT. The full variable domain, rest sourced from reference TRBV7-3 and TRBJ2-2, is GAGVSQTPSNKVTEKGKYVELRCDPISGHTALYWYRQSLGQGPEFLIYFQGTGAADDSGLPNDRFFAVRPEGSVSTLKIQRTERGDSAVYLCASSPQENTGELFFGEGSRLTVL.

The J gene is TRBJ2-2, the V gene TRBV19; TRBD1 matches at 8 bases. This CDR3 contains 15 residues. Germline V lookup: CDR1 LNHDA, CDR2 SQIVND (reference sequence). Losses at the gene ends were 8 bases for V and 2 bases for J; bases not matched to a gene: 7. The CDR3 region has the DNA TGTGCCAGTCAAGGGACAGGCGGCAACACCGGGGAGCTGTTTTTT. Protein product: CASQGTGGNTGELFF.

V gene TRBV19 combines with J gene TRBJ2-3; D possibly corresponds to TRBD1 (5 bases). Germline V CDR1 and CDR2: LNHDA, SQIVND (reference sequence). V was trimmed by 0 bases and J by 8 bases, leaving 12 bases between them. This CDR3 contains 14 residues. The CDR3 DNA follows: TGTGCCAGTAGTATAGACAGGGTTGACGGTACGCAGTATTTT. It is translated as CASSIDRVDGTQYF.

This clone was detected once. The chain has TRBV7-2 and TRBJ1-2, with TRBD1 identical over 9 bases. The length of the CDR3 is 15 residues. V gave up 1 base and J gave up 8 bases; unmatched junction bases: 8. Germline V CDR1 and CDR2: SGHTA, FQGNSA. The CDR3 region has the DNA TGTGCCAGCAGCTTAGTGGGGACAGGGAGCAGGGGCTACACCTTC. It yields the protein CASSLVGTGSRGYTF.

V is TRBV7-3 and J is TRBJ1-6; TRBD1 matches at 11 bases. The germline V gene encodes CDR1 SGHTA and CDR2 FQGTGA. This CDR3 contains 15 residues. Trimming removed 5 bases from V and 10 bases from J; junction bases left unmatched: 7. CDR3 in amino acids: CASSLGQGAVSPLHF. DNA of the CDR3: TGTGCCAGCAGCCTCGGACAGGGGGCTGTATCACCCCTCCACTTT.

The chain carries TRBV5-4 and TRBJ1-2; 7 nucleotides align to TRBD1. Germline CDR1 and CDR2: SGHNT and YYREEE (reference sequence). Trimming at V came to 4 bases and at J to 7 bases, leaving 7 bases not matched to a gene. The CDR3 is 13 amino acids. CDR3 loop: CASSLGTVSGYTF. The CDR3, as DNA: TGTGCCAGCAGCCTGGGGACAGTTTCTGGCTACACCTTC.

V gene TRBV5-1 combines with J gene TRBJ2-2, with D possibly TRBD2 on 6 matching bases. The CDR3 spans 16 residues. Germline lookup yields CDR1 SGHRS and CDR2 YFSETQ. The V and J ends lost 2 bases and 4 bases respectively, with 15 bases between them. The CDR3 loop reads CASSLRSLGGTGELFF. The CDR3 bases are TGCGCCAGCAGCTTACGGTCCTTGGGGGGCACCGGGGAGCTGTTTTTT.

This chain uses TRBV3-1 (or the pseudogene TRBV3-2) with TRBJ2-2, with 16 bases matching TRBD2. Trimming at V came to 0 bases and at J to 5 bases, leaving 12 bases not matched to a gene. Looked up from germline, CDR1 is LGHDT and CDR2 is YNNKEL (reference sequence). This CDR3 contains 21 residues. CDR3 sequence: CASSQDHPLGLAGGNTGELFF. The CDR3, as DNA: TGTGCCAGCAGCCAAGATCACCCACTGGGACTAGCGGGGGGGAATACCGGGGAGCTGTTTTTT.

The rearrangement uses TRBV18 and TRBJ1-6; TRBD1 matches at 12 bases. The CDR3 has 17 amino acids. The germline CDR1 and CDR2 sequences are KGHSH and LQKENI. V lost 3 bases and J lost 6; bases outside the gene matches: 6. This chain's CDR3 is CASSPVRGQGANSPLHF. CDR3 nucleotides: TGTGCCAGCTCACCCGTGCGGGGACAGGGGGCTAATTCACCCCTCCACTTT.

CDR3 protein: CASSIIRDRVDNQPQHF. The CDR3 DNA reads TGTGCCAGTAGTATAATCAGGGACAGGGTCGACAATCAGCCCCAGCATTTT. The chain joins TRBV19 to TRBJ1-5, with 9 nucleotides matching TRBD1. Trimming removed 2 bases from V and 3 bases from J; junction bases left unmatched: 8. CDR1 is LNHDA and CDR2 is SQIVND in the germline V gene (reference sequence). The CDR3 runs to 17 residues.

This chain joins TRBV5-1 and TRBJ1-6; no clear D. The germline CDR1 and CDR2 sequences are SGHRS and YFSETQ. This CDR3 region has 15 residues. V lost 1 base and J 7 bases, leaving 12 bases between the germline ends. DNA of the CDR3: TGCGCCAGCAGCTTGACGGGAAATTCGAATTCACCCCTCCACTTT. Translating gives CASSLTGNSNSPLHF.

V gene TRBV5-4 combines with J gene TRBJ1-1; D is perhaps TRBD1 (5 bases). V lost 4 bases and J lost 0, with 13 bases in between. The CDR3 loop spans 15 amino acids. Germline values: CDR1 SGHNT, CDR2 YYREEE (reference sequence). The CDR3 protein is CASSPDKYMNTEAFF. The CDR3 nucleotides are TGTGCCAGCAGCCCGGACAAGTACATGAACACTGAAGCTTTCTTT.